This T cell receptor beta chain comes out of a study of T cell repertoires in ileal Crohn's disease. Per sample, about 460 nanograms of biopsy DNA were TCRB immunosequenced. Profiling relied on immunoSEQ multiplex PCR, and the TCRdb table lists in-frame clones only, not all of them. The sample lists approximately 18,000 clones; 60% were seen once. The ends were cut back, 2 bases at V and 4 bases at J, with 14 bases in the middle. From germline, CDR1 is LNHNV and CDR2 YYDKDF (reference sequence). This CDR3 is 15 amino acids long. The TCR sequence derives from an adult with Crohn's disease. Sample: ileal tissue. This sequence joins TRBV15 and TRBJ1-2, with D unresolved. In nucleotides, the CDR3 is TGTGCCACCAGCAGACCCCCGGGAGGAGCCTATGGCTACACCTTC. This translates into CATSRPPGGAYGYTF.